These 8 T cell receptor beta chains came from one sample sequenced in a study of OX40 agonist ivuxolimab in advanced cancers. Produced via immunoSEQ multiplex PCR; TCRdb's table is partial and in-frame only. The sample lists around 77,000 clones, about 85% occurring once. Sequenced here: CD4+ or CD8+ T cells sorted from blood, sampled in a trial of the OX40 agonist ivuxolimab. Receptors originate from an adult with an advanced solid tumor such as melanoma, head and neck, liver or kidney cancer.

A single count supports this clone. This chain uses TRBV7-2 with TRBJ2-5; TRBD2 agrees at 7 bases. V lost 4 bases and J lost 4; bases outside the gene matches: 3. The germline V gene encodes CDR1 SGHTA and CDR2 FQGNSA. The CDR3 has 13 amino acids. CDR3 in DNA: TGTGCCAGCAGCTCTGGGGGGGGAGAGACCCAGTACTTC. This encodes CASSSGGGETQYF.

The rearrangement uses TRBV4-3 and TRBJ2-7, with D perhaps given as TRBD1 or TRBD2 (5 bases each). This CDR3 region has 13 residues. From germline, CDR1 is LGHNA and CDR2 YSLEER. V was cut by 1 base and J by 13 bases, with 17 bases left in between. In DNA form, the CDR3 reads TGCGCCAGCAGCCAAGTAACCGGGGCGCCGGGATACTTC. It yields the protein CASSQVTGAPGYF.

CDR3 region: CASRAPYNEQFF. CDR3 DNA sequence: TGCGCCAGCAGGGCCCCCTACAATGAGCAGTTCTTC. This rearrangement joins TRBV4-1 to TRBJ2-1; D gene ambiguous. The CDR3 totals 12 residues. Germline V gene sequence: CDR1 MGHRA, CDR2 YSYEKL. The V end lost 6 bases, the J end lost 2 bases, and 5 bases lay between the germline ends.

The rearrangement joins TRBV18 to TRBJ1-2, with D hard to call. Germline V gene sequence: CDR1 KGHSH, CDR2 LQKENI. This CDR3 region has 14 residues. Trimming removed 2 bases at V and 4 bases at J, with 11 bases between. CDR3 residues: CASSPEFGSYGYTF. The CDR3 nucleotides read TGTGCCAGCTCACCAGAGTTCGGTAGCTATGGCTACACCTTC.

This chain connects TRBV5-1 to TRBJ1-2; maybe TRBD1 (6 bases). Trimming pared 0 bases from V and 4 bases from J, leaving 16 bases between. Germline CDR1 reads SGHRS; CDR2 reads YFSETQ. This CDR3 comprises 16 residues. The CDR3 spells CASSLGAGANGYGYTF. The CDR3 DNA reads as TGCGCCAGCAGCTTGGGGGCAGGGGCCAACGGCTATGGCTACACCTTC.

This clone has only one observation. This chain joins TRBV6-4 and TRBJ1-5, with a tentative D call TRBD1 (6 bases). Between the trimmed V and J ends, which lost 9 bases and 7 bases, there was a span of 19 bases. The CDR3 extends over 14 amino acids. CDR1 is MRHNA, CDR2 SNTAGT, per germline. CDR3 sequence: CARGTIGGAQPQHF. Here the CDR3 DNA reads TGTGCCAGGGGGACGATAGGGGGTGCGCAGCCCCAGCATTTT.

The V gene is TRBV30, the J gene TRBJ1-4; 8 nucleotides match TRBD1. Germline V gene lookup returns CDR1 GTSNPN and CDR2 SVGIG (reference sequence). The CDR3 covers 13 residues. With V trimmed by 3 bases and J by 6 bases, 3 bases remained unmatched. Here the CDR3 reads CAWSVTGDEKLFF. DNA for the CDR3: TGTGCCTGGAGCGTGACAGGGGATGAAAAACTGTTTTTT.

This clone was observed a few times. CDR3 sequence reads: CASSLKGGDTQYF. The CDR3 bases are TGTGCCAGCAGCTTAAAGGGGGGAGATACGCAGTATTTT. The V and J genes are TRBV7-3 and TRBJ2-3, with D perhaps assigned TRBD1 or TRBD2 (6 bases each). CDR1 SGHTA and CDR2 FQGTGA come from the germline V gene. Deletions cut 1 base from V and 5 bases from J, with 7 bases between. There are 13 residues in the CDR3.